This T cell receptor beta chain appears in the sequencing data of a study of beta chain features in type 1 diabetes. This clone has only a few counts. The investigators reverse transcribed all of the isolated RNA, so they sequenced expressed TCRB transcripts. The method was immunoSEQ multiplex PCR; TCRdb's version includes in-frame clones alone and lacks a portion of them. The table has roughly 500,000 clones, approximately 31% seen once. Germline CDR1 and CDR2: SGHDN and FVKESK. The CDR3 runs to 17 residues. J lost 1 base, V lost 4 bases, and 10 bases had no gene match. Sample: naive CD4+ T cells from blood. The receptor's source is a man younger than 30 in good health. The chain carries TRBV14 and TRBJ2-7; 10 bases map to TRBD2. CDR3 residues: CASSRAGGVDGSYEQYF. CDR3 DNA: TGTGCCAGCAGCCGAGCGGGAGGGGTAGATGGTTCCTACGAGCAGTACTTC.